The 19 T cell receptor beta chains listed next were all sequenced from one sample in a study of blood T cell repertoires in COVID-19. Libraries were prepared by immunoSEQ multiplex PCR; TCRdb keeps only in-frame clonotypes and omits some of them. In the table there are 250,000 or so clones, approximately 90% of which are singletons. The sequencing sample was made of PBMCs or T cells enriched from blood (not recorded which). Every receptor here comes from a middle-aged woman with acute COVID-19.

This clone was seen once. The V gene is TRBV10-1, the J gene TRBJ2-3, with 13 bases that match TRBD2. The CDR3 consists of 18 residues. V dropped 8 bases and J dropped 5; count of bases not matched to a gene: 16. The germline CDR1 and CDR2 sequences are WNHNN and SYGVQD (reference sequence). Written as DNA, the CDR3 is TGCGCCAGCGCCGGGACTAGCGGGACGGGCCTCGCCATAGATACGCAGTATTTT. Translation: CASAGTSGTGLAIDTQYF.

The chain carries TRBV19 and TRBJ2-7; 8 bases line up with TRBD1. This CDR3 has 13 residues. V lost 6 bases, J lost 6 bases, and 7 bases stayed unmatched. Germline-derived CDR1 and CDR2 are LNHDA and SQIVND (reference sequence). The CDR3 loop reads CASSSSGGAEQYV. CDR3 bases: TGTGCCAGTAGCAGCTCAGGGGGCGCCGAGCAGTACGTC.

J is TRBJ1-2 and V is TRBV14; tentative D call: TRBD1 (5 bases). Between the trimmed V and J ends, which lost 4 bases and 4 bases, there was a span of 13 bases. This CDR3 comprises 14 residues. In germline, CDR1 is SGHDN, CDR2 FVKESK. The CDR3 spells CASSPYLGLYGYTF. The DNA of the CDR3 is TGTGCCAGCAGCCCTTACTTGGGGCTCTATGGCTACACCTTC.

This clone was picked up one time. V usage is TRBV5-1 and J usage is TRBJ2-2; TRBD2 agrees at 8 bases. This CDR3 has 15 residues. J lost 3 bases, V lost 4 bases, and 5 bases had no gene match. Germline V gene data show CDR1 as SGHRS and CDR2 as YFSETQ. This CDR3 is CASSSSGVDTGELFF. DNA for the CDR3: TGCGCCAGCAGCAGTAGCGGGGTGGACACCGGGGAGCTGTTTTTT.

The gene calls are TRBV6-5 and TRBJ2-3; TRBD2 is a possible D gene (7 bases). V shed 2 bases and J shed 4 bases, with 13 bases lying between them. CDR3 length: 15 residues. Germline V lookup: CDR1 MNHEY, CDR2 SVGAGI. CDR3 DNA: TGTGCCAGCAGTTACGGGGGGGCCCCTCCAGATACGCAGTATTTT. Protein: CASSYGGAPPDTQYF.

This rearrangement joins TRBV21-1 to TRBJ1-5. TRBV21-1 is labeled a pseudogene. The CDR3 covers 9 residues. The CDR3, as DNA: TGTGCCAGCAGTCGGCCCCAGCATTTT. This translates into CASSRPQHF.

The chain joins TRBV10-1 to TRBJ1-3, with D possibly TRBD1 on 5 matching bases. The CDR3 covers 13 residues. The germline V gene has CDR1 WNHNN and CDR2 SYGVQD (reference sequence). V gave up 4 bases and J gave up 3 bases, with 7 bases separating them. The CDR3 DNA reads TGCGCCAGCAGTGGGGGCCGTGGAAACACCATATATTTT. The encoded protein is CASSGGRGNTIYF.

The chain is built from TRBV7-9 and TRBJ1-1, with a tentative D call TRBD1 (6 bases). The V end was cut by 3 bases, the J end by 7 bases, with 18 bases between. Germline CDR1 and CDR2: SEHNR and FQNEAQ (reference sequence). The CDR3 extends over 15 amino acids. The CDR3, as DNA: TGTGCCAGCAGCTTTGGGCCCAGGGGAGCACTTGAAGCTTTCTTT. Protein: CASSFGPRGALEAFF.

J is TRBJ1-5 and V is TRBV20-1; possibly TRBD1 for D (6 bases). The CDR3 is made up of 16 amino acids. Germline loops: CDR1 DFQATT, CDR2 SNEGSKA (reference sequence). V shed 3 bases and J shed 4 bases, with 19 bases lying between them. CDR3 nucleotides: TGCAGTGCTAGTGGTAGCTTCGACAGGACAAATCAGCCCCAGCATTTT. Amino acid sequence: CSASGSFDRTNQPQHF.

V gene TRBV6-6 combines with J gene TRBJ2-7; TRBD1 matches at 9 bases. J lost 2 bases, V lost 7 bases, and 12 bases had no gene match. Per germline, CDR1 MNHNY and CDR2 SVGAGI (reference sequence). This CDR3 is 16 amino acids long. The chain's CDR3 is CASTGTGKDQAYEQYF. The CDR3 bases are TGTGCCAGCACCGGGACAGGGAAAGATCAAGCCTACGAGCAGTACTTC.

The gene calls are TRBV5-4 and TRBJ2-2; 7 bases match TRBD1. The CDR3 has 15 residues. J gave up 4 bases and V 2 bases, and 5 bases lay outside the gene matches. The germline V gene encodes CDR1 SGHNT and CDR2 YYREEE (reference sequence). CDR3 protein: CASSLAGGRTGELFF. DNA for the CDR3: TGTGCCAGCAGCTTAGCAGGGGGACGCACCGGGGAGCTGTTTTTT. The full variable domain, with the rest looked up from reference TRBV5-4 and TRBJ2-2, is ETGVTQSPTHLIKTRGQQVTLRCSSQSGHNTVSWYQQALGQGPQFIFQYYREEENGRGNFPPRFSGLQFPNYSSELNVNALELDDSALYLCASSLAGGRTGELFFGEGSRLTVL.

This chain joins TRBV3-1 (or the pseudogene TRBV3-2) and TRBJ2-7, with a tentative D call TRBD2 (5 bases). V was shortened by 3 bases and J by 6 bases, with 21 bases between the two germline ends. Per germline, CDR1 LGHDT and CDR2 YNNKEL (reference sequence). This CDR3 region has 16 residues. DNA of the CDR3: TGTGCCAGCAGCCACAGGTCCCGGAACCGGAGGCCCGAGCAGTACTTC. As protein: CASSHRSRNRRPEQYF.

The chain uses TRBV7-9 and TRBJ1-5; D may be TRBD1 (6 bases). This CDR3 contains 14 residues. CDR1 is SEHNR, CDR2 FQNEAQ, per germline (reference sequence). The V and J ends lost 5 bases and 3 bases respectively, with 11 bases between them. CDR3 amino acids: CASSIQGVNQPQHF. The CDR3 bases are TGTGCCAGCAGCATACAGGGTGTCAATCAGCCCCAGCATTTT.

This clone was seen repeatedly, ten times or more. The gene calls are TRBV4-1 and TRBJ2-1; 7 bases are a match to TRBD1. V dropped 0 bases and J dropped 4; count of bases not matched to a gene: 6. CDR1 and CDR2 from the germline V gene are MGHRA and YSYEKL. This CDR3 has 16 residues. The chain's CDR3 is CASSQDPQGVYNEQFF. For the CDR3, the DNA is TGCGCCAGCAGCCAAGATCCGCAGGGGGTTTACAATGAGCAGTTCTTC.

This sequence joins TRBV2 and TRBJ2-7, with TRBD1 matching over 7 bases. This CDR3 is built from 14 residues. Germline loops: CDR1 SNHLY, CDR2 FYNNEI. With 6 bases clipped from V and 3 bases from J, the junction kept 8 bases outside the gene matches. CDR3 in DNA: TGTGCCAGCAGCCGACAGGGTCCCCTCTACGAGCAGTACGTC. Residues: CASSRQGPLYEQYV.

The chain links TRBV5-1 to TRBJ1-4, with 10 bases matching TRBD1. The length of the CDR3 is 14 residues. V lost 4 bases and J lost 6; bases outside the gene matches: 3. Looked up from germline, CDR1 is SGHRS and CDR2 is YFSETQ. The CDR3: CASSGGTGDEKLFF. For the CDR3, the DNA is TGCGCCAGCAGCGGCGGGACAGGGGATGAAAAACTGTTTTTT.

This rearrangement joins TRBV2 to TRBJ1-5, with D possibly being TRBD1 (5 bases). This CDR3 has 14 amino acids. The germline V and J ends were trimmed by 8 bases and 2 bases, with 13 bases remaining between them. CDR1 is SNHLY, CDR2 FYNNEI, per germline. CDR3: CASGMDTGNQPQHF. The DNA for the CDR3 is TGTGCCAGCGGGATGGACACGGGCAATCAGCCCCAGCATTTT.

The V and J genes are TRBV11-3 and TRBJ2-7; 7 bases are a match to TRBD1. The CDR3 spans 13 residues. V trimming: 2 bases; J trimming: 3 bases; junction bases outside the gene matches: 1. Germline CDR1 SGHNT, CDR2 YENEEA. This CDR3 reads CASSLRDSYEQYV. In DNA form, the CDR3 reads TGTGCCAGCAGCTTAAGGGACAGCTACGAGCAGTACGTC.

The rearrangement uses TRBV13 and TRBJ2-1; 9 bases agree with TRBD2. Looked up from germline, CDR1 is PRHDT and CDR2 is FYEKMQ (reference sequence). The CDR3 is 16 amino acids. V dropped 0 bases and J dropped 2; count of bases not matched to a gene: 2. In nucleotides, the CDR3 is TGTGCCAGCAGCTTAGGGGGCGGGAGGGCCTACAATGAGCAGTTCTTC. Translation gives CASSLGGGRAYNEQFF.